This T cell receptor (beta chain) derives from a study of shared clonotypes between healthy human individuals. Study-level background: CD8 memory received one plate per donor, CD8 naive two, CD4 memory three and CD4 naive three. Study-wide findings and caveats: Few donors restricted represented genetic and exposure-history diversity. Generation of non-shared clonotypes was less probable than generation of clonotypes shared by all four donors.

This clone was seen once. What it recognizes is unknown. The repertoire was sequenced with immunoSEQ multiplex PCR; TCRdb's copy has only in-frame clones and lacks some. The sample has 2 million or so clones, over 85% seen once. Naive CD8 populations comprised CD45RO-negative cells positively selected for CCR7, excluding terminally differentiated effector memory CD45RA+ cells. Study donors comprised healthy, HIV-negative adults devoid of recent acute infection or vaccination. The CDR3 loop spans 18 amino acids. The sequenced material came from naive CD8+ T cells sorted from blood. This TCR was recovered from a man aged 18 to 30 in good health. V and J are TRBV21-1 and TRBJ2-7. TRBV21-1 is a pseudogene segment. The CDR3 spells CASSKRPGERDHTYEQYF. The CDR3 DNA reads as TGTGCCAGCAGCAAGAGACCTGGGGAAAGGGACCACACCTACGAGCAGTACTTC.